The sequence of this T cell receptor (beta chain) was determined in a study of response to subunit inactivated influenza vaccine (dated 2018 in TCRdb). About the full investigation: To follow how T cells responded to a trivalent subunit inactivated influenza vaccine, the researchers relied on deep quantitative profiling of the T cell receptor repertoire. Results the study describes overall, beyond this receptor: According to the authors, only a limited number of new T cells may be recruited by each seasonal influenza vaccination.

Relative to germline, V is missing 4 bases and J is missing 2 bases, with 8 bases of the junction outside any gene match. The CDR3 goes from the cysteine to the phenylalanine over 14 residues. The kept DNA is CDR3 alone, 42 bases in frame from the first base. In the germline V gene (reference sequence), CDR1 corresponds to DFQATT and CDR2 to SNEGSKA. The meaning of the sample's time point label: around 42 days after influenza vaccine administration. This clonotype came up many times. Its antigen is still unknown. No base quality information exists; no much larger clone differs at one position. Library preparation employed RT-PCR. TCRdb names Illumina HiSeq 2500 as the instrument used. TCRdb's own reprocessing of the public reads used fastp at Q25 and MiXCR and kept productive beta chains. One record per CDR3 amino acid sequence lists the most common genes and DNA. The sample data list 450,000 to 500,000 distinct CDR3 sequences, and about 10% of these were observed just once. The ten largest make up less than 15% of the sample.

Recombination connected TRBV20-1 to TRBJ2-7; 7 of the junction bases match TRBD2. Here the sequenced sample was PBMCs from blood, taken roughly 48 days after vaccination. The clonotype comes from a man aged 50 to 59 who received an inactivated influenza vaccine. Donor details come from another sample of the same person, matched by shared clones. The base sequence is TGCAGTGCTAACCCCCTCGGGGGGACCTACGAGCAGTACTTC. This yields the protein CSANPLGGTYEQYF.